The rows below give T cell receptor beta chains drawn from one sample of a study of neurological immune-mediated disorders. TCRdb re-derived calls from the 5' RACE reads in MiXCR, one entry per CDR3 protein. The repertoire consists of some 80,000 distinct CDR3 sequences, with approximately 4.3% occurring once and the leading ten covering over 5.5%. The sample consisted of PBMCs. These receptors all stem from a woman aged 60 to 75 with multiple sclerosis. CDR3s include the opening cysteine and the closing phenylalanine or tryptophan. Fields, in order: V gene, CDR3 protein.

TRBV3-1 | CASSQVGGWTEAFF
TRBV28 | CASRRRQRGQPQHF
TRBV29-1 | CSAPSLNNEQFF
TRBV3-1 | CASSSQMWNTEAFF
TRBV6-1 | CASRTQQGDQETQYF
TRBV29-1 | CSVEPDSYNEQFF
TRBV5-1 | CASSLGGSPVDTQYF
TRBV5-1 | CASGRAGSTGELFF
TRBV5-1 | CASSLAGTTQETQYF
TRBV20-1 | CSARGLAVYNEQFF
TRBV15 | CATSTFKGTEAFF
TRBV6-1 | CASYLGQGETGELFF
TRBV12-3/TRBV12-4 | CASTRTVGTEAFF
TRBV12-3/TRBV12-4 | CASSLGSGGANEQFF
TRBV10-3 | CAISESIWLAGYNEQFF
TRBV27 | CASSSGPTSVYNEQFF
TRBV5-1 | CASSLVGQLSGNTIYF
TRBV18 | CASSPDRQGNNQPQHF
TRBV6-1 | CASRRGQEPTEAFF
TRBV20-1 | CSATTQTGELFF
TRBV20-1 | CSARRAGTGGKGQPQHF
TRBV5-1 | CASRSGLTGETQYF
TRBV7-9 | CASSPPGGRDTQYF
TRBV12-3/TRBV12-4 | CASSSQTSGQETQYF
TRBV5-1 | CASSDTGGKSYEQYF
TRBV2 | CASSDQVGNQPQHF
TRBV20-1 | CSARRGTFEQFF
TRBV5-1 | CASSNTPREPQHF
TRBV15 | CATSRDFATNEKLFF
TRBV7-8 | CASSLGVAGHLNTGELFF
TRBV29-1 | CSVGLGQGNEKLFF
TRBV20-1 | CSAGRSNSPLHF
TRBV28 | CASSPGGNEKLFF
TRBV7-9 | CASSHSRRERGTEAFF
TRBV20-1 | CSARGGQGSYNSPLHF
TRBV29-1 | CSVEDLSGYNEQFF